This is a list of T cell receptor beta chains from one sample in a study of long-term antiretroviral therapy in people with HIV. Repertoires were generated with immunoSEQ multiplex PCR, while TCRdb's copy carries only in-frame clones and drops some. This sample yields 20,000 to 25,000 clones, of which 70% to 90% are seen a single time; around 6.5% belongs to the top ten. This specimen was unsorted PBMCs, taken 0.6 years after starting antiretroviral therapy. These receptors originate from a man aged 55 to 70 with HIV. Both conserved end residues are part of each CDR3. Fields, in order: clone size, CDR3 length, V gene, J gene, D gene, CDR3 DNA, CDR3 protein. D genes are given only for firm matches. Expanded clones get a size class; other rows say once, few or many, or leave the size out.

clone size: .; CDR3 length: 14; V gene: TRBV6-6; J gene: TRBJ2-5; D gene: .; CDR3 DNA: TGTGCCAGCAGTAAACCAGGGGTTGGAGAGACCCAGTACTTC; CDR3 protein: CASSKPGVGETQYF
clone size: .; CDR3 length: 15; V gene: TRBV5-6; J gene: TRBJ2-5; D gene: TRBD2; CDR3 DNA: TGTGCCAGCAGCGTTACTAGCGTCGGACGTCTTTACCAGTACTTC; CDR3 protein: CASSVTSVGRLYQYF
clone size: .; CDR3 length: 14; V gene: TRBV14; J gene: TRBJ2-2; D gene: TRBD1; CDR3 DNA: TGTGCCAGCAGCCGACAGGGAATCACCGGGGAGCTGTTTTTT; CDR3 protein: CASSRQGITGELFF
clone size: .; CDR3 length: 12; V gene: TRBV7-2; J gene: TRBJ1-3; D gene: .; CDR3 DNA: TGTGCCAGCAGCCTCACAGGAAACACCATATATTTT; CDR3 protein: CASSLTGNTIYF
clone size: .; CDR3 length: 16; V gene: TRBV18; J gene: TRBJ2-7; D gene: TRBD2; CDR3 DNA: TGTGCCAGCTCCCCGGGACTAGCGGGAGTATCTTACGAGCAGTACTTC; CDR3 protein: CASSPGLAGVSYEQYF
clone size: .; CDR3 length: 18; V gene: TRBV11-2; J gene: TRBJ2-1; D gene: .; CDR3 DNA: TGTGCCAGCAGCTTAAGAGTTGGAGATACAACCCTCTACAATGAGCAGTTCTTC; CDR3 protein: CASSLRVGDTTLYNEQFF
clone size: .; CDR3 length: 16; V gene: TRBV15; J gene: TRBJ2-7; D gene: .; CDR3 DNA: TGTGCCACCAGCAGAGGGGGGAATTTGATCTCCTACGAGCAGTACTTC; CDR3 protein: CATSRGGNLISYEQYF
clone size: .; CDR3 length: 13; V gene: TRBV11-2; J gene: TRBJ1-1; D gene: .; CDR3 DNA: TGTGCCAGCAGCTTAGTCAGGGGCCCCGAAGCTTTCTTT; CDR3 protein: CASSLVRGPEAFF
clone size: .; CDR3 length: 13; V gene: TRBV18; J gene: TRBJ2-5; D gene: .; CDR3 DNA: TGTGCCAGCTCACCCAGAAGCCAAGAGACCCAGTACTTC; CDR3 protein: CASSPRSQETQYF
clone size: .; CDR3 length: 14; V gene: TRBV29-1; J gene: TRBJ1-3; D gene: .; CDR3 DNA: TGCAGCGTTGACGTGGCAGCATCTGGAAACACCATATATTTT; CDR3 protein: CSVDVAASGNTIYF
clone size: .; CDR3 length: 16; V gene: TRBV19; J gene: TRBJ1-2; D gene: TRBD1; CDR3 DNA: TGTGCCAGTAGTATTTGGACAGGGGGTTTTAACTATGGCTACACCTTC; CDR3 protein: CASSIWTGGFNYGYTF
clone size: .; CDR3 length: 14; V gene: TRBV7-2; J gene: TRBJ1-2; D gene: .; CDR3 DNA: TGTGCCAGCAGCTTAACGGGGGCGGGTTATGGCTACACCTTC; CDR3 protein: CASSLTGAGYGYTF
clone size: .; CDR3 length: 16; V gene: TRBV11-3; J gene: TRBJ2-5; D gene: .; CDR3 DNA: TGTGCCAGCAGCGAAAGCGGGAAGGGGGGGATAGAGACCCAGTACTTC; CDR3 protein: CASSESGKGGIETQYF
clone size: .; CDR3 length: 15; V gene: TRBV21-1; J gene: TRBJ2-5; D gene: .; CDR3 DNA: TGTGCCAGGATAGCTGGAGCTAGCGGTAAAGAGACCCAGTACTTC; CDR3 protein: CARIAGASGKETQYF
clone size: .; CDR3 length: 16; V gene: TRBV7-7; J gene: TRBJ2-3; D gene: .; CDR3 DNA: TGTGCCAGCAGCCGAAGCGGGTTGCCCGGAACAGATACGCAGTATTTT; CDR3 protein: CASSRSGLPGTDTQYF
clone size: .; CDR3 length: 13; V gene: TRBV7-2; J gene: TRBJ1-1; D gene: .; CDR3 DNA: TGTGCCAGCAGCTGGGGACAGAACACTGAAGCTTTCTTT; CDR3 protein: CASSWGQNTEAFF
clone size: .; CDR3 length: 17; V gene: TRBV11-2; J gene: TRBJ2-7; D gene: TRBD2; CDR3 DNA: TGTGCCAGCAGCGCTCCGGGACTAGCGGGAGGCCCCTACGAGCAGTACTTC; CDR3 protein: CASSAPGLAGGPYEQYF
clone size: .; CDR3 length: 16; V gene: TRBV2; J gene: TRBJ1-6; D gene: .; CDR3 DNA: TGTGCCAGCAGCGGGAGGGGGAGCGAATATAATTCACCCCTCCACTTT; CDR3 protein: CASSGRGSEYNSPLHF
clone size: few; CDR3 length: 15; V gene: TRBV5-1; J gene: TRBJ1-6; D gene: TRBD1; CDR3 DNA: TGCGCCAGCAGCTTTCGGCAGGGGGCAAATTCACCCCTCCACTTT; CDR3 protein: CASSFRQGANSPLHF
clone size: .; CDR3 length: 14; V gene: TRBV19; J gene: TRBJ2-1; D gene: .; CDR3 DNA: TGTGCCAGTAGTATATTCTCGGGGAACAATGAGCAGTTCTTC; CDR3 protein: CASSIFSGNNEQFF
clone size: .; CDR3 length: 17; V gene: TRBV30; J gene: TRBJ1-3; D gene: TRBD1; CDR3 DNA: TGTGCCTGGAGTGTAGTGATGGGACAGGGGTTTGGAAACACCATATATTTT; CDR3 protein: CAWSVVMGQGFGNTIYF
clone size: .; CDR3 length: 15; V gene: TRBV9; J gene: TRBJ2-1; D gene: .; CDR3 DNA: TGTGCCAGCAGCCCCGTAGAGTTATCTAACAATGAGCAGTTCTTC; CDR3 protein: CASSPVELSNNEQFF
clone size: few; CDR3 length: 13; V gene: TRBV7-2; J gene: TRBJ1-1; D gene: .; CDR3 DNA: TGTGCCAGCAGCTCACAGGGATTCACTGAAGCTTTCTTT; CDR3 protein: CASSSQGFTEAFF
clone size: .; CDR3 length: 14; V gene: TRBV2; J gene: TRBJ1-5; D gene: .; CDR3 DNA: TGTGCCAGCAGCGCGACAGGAGGGAATCAGCCCCAGCATTTT; CDR3 protein: CASSATGGNQPQHF
clone size: .; CDR3 length: 16; V gene: TRBV6-6; J gene: TRBJ2-5; D gene: TRBD1; CDR3 DNA: TGTGCCAGCAGTTGGGGGACAGGGGGACCCCAAGAGACCCAGTACTTC; CDR3 protein: CASSWGTGGPQETQYF
clone size: .; CDR3 length: 14; V gene: TRBV28; J gene: TRBJ1-1; D gene: .; CDR3 DNA: TGTGCCAGCAGTTCCCCTGGGGGTAACACTGAAGCTTTCTTT; CDR3 protein: CASSSPGGNTEAFF
clone size: once; CDR3 length: 13; V gene: TRBV7-7; J gene: TRBJ2-5; D gene: .; CDR3 DNA: TGTGCCAGCAGCTTAGGCCTACAAGAGACCCAGTACTTC; CDR3 protein: CASSLGLQETQYF
clone size: .; CDR3 length: 17; V gene: TRBV4-2; J gene: TRBJ2-6; D gene: .; CDR3 DNA: TGTGCCAGCAGCCAAGGTGTAAGGCCCTGGGGGGCCAACGTCCTGACTTTC; CDR3 protein: CASSQGVRPWGANVLTF
clone size: .; CDR3 length: 13; V gene: TRBV5-1; J gene: TRBJ2-5; D gene: .; CDR3 DNA: TGCGCCAGCAGCTTGGTGGTAGAGGAGACCCAGTACTTC; CDR3 protein: CASSLVVEETQYF
clone size: few; CDR3 length: 14; V gene: TRBV10-3; J gene: TRBJ1-4; D gene: TRBD1; CDR3 DNA: TGTGCCATCAGTGTACAGGGGGGGAATGAAAAACTGTTTTTT; CDR3 protein: CAISVQGGNEKLFF
clone size: .; CDR3 length: 14; V gene: TRBV27; J gene: TRBJ2-5; D gene: .; CDR3 DNA: TGTGCCAGCAGTTTAATGCACAGTGAGGAGACCCAGTACTTC; CDR3 protein: CASSLMHSEETQYF
clone size: .; CDR3 length: 13; V gene: TRBV29-1; J gene: TRBJ1-1; D gene: .; CDR3 DNA: TGCAGCGTTGAGGGTCGGCTGAACACTGAAGCTTTCTTT; CDR3 protein: CSVEGRLNTEAFF
clone size: .; CDR3 length: 13; V gene: TRBV10-3; J gene: TRBJ1-1; D gene: .; CDR3 DNA: TGTGCCATCAGTGAGTCAGGCATCCCTGAAGCTTTCTTT; CDR3 protein: CAISESGIPEAFF
clone size: few; CDR3 length: 14; V gene: TRBV30; J gene: TRBJ1-3; D gene: .; CDR3 DNA: TGTGCCTGGAGTGTTTACAACTCTGGAAACACCATATATTTT; CDR3 protein: CAWSVYNSGNTIYF
clone size: once; CDR3 length: 14; V gene: TRBV18; J gene: TRBJ2-7; D gene: TRBD1; CDR3 DNA: TGTGCCAGCTCACCAGGTTCAGGGGGCAACGAGCAGTACTTC; CDR3 protein: CASSPGSGGNEQYF
clone size: once; CDR3 length: 16; V gene: TRBV5-6; J gene: TRBJ2-7; D gene: TRBD2; CDR3 DNA: TGTGCCAGCAGCTTAGCGGGGGAAGCCCCAACCTACGAGCAGTACTTC; CDR3 protein: CASSLAGEAPTYEQYF
clone size: .; CDR3 length: 15; V gene: TRBV5-1; J gene: TRBJ1-4; D gene: .; CDR3 DNA: TGCGCCAGCAGCTTGGACGGGGGCGGCGGGGAAAAACTGTTTTTT; CDR3 protein: CASSLDGGGGEKLFF
clone size: .; CDR3 length: 14; V gene: TRBV29-1; J gene: TRBJ1-2; D gene: TRBD1; CDR3 DNA: TGCAGCGTCCACCGGGGACAGCGACTCTATGGCTACACCTTC; CDR3 protein: CSVHRGQRLYGYTF
clone size: .; CDR3 length: 12; V gene: TRBV5-4; J gene: TRBJ2-5; D gene: .; CDR3 DNA: TGTGCCAGCAGCCAAGAACCGGGAACCCAGTACTTC; CDR3 protein: CASSQEPGTQYF
clone size: .; CDR3 length: 16; V gene: TRBV7-9; J gene: TRBJ2-2; D gene: .; CDR3 DNA: TGTGCCAGCAGCTTATTAGTGGAGCCGAACACCGGGGAGCTGTTTTTT; CDR3 protein: CASSLLVEPNTGELFF
clone size: once; CDR3 length: 13; V gene: TRBV5-1; J gene: TRBJ2-5; D gene: .; CDR3 DNA: TGCGCCAGCAGCTTGGCGTTAGAAGAGACCCAGTACTTC; CDR3 protein: CASSLALEETQYF
clone size: once; CDR3 length: 14; V gene: TRBV5-4; J gene: TRBJ1-2; D gene: TRBD1; CDR3 DNA: TGTGCCAGCAGCTTTGACAGGGGAGACTATGGCTACACCTTC; CDR3 protein: CASSFDRGDYGYTF
clone size: .; CDR3 length: 15; V gene: TRBV11-2; J gene: TRBJ2-7; D gene: TRBD2; CDR3 DNA: TGTGCCAGCAGTACGGGGGGGACTACTGTGTACGAGCAGTACTTC; CDR3 protein: CASSTGGTTVYEQYF
clone size: .; CDR3 length: 15; V gene: TRBV30; J gene: TRBJ2-4; D gene: .; CDR3 DNA: TGTGCCTGGGGGGGGACAGAGGTAGCCAAAAACATTCAGTACTTC; CDR3 protein: CAWGGTEVAKNIQYF
clone size: .; CDR3 length: 14; V gene: TRBV6-5; J gene: TRBJ2-7; D gene: .; CDR3 DNA: TGTGCCAGCAGTTACTCGAGAGGTAGAAACGAGCAGTACTTC; CDR3 protein: CASSYSRGRNEQYF
clone size: .; CDR3 length: 14; V gene: TRBV11-2; J gene: TRBJ2-3; D gene: .; CDR3 DNA: TGTGCCAGCAGCTTTACCGGTGGCTCAGATACGCAGTATTTT; CDR3 protein: CASSFTGGSDTQYF
clone size: .; CDR3 length: 14; V gene: TRBV30; J gene: TRBJ1-1; D gene: .; CDR3 DNA: TGTGCCTGGAGTGTAGCGGCAGGGAATACTGAAGCTTTCTTT; CDR3 protein: CAWSVAAGNTEAFF
clone size: .; CDR3 length: 15; V gene: TRBV6-4; J gene: TRBJ1-2; D gene: TRBD1; CDR3 DNA: TGTGCCAGCAGTGACTCAAAACAGGGGTACTATGGCTACACCTTC; CDR3 protein: CASSDSKQGYYGYTF
clone size: .; CDR3 length: 14; V gene: TRBV6-6; J gene: TRBJ2-7; D gene: TRBD1; CDR3 DNA: TGTGCCAGCAGGCCTCGGACAGGCGCCTACGAGCAGTACTTC; CDR3 protein: CASRPRTGAYEQYF
clone size: medium-sized; CDR3 length: 12; V gene: TRBV9; J gene: TRBJ2-1; D gene: .; CDR3 DNA: TGTGCCAGCAATACGGGGGACAATGAGCAGTTCTTC; CDR3 protein: CASNTGDNEQFF
clone size: few; CDR3 length: 17; V gene: TRBV14; J gene: TRBJ2-2; D gene: TRBD1; CDR3 DNA: TGTGCCAGCAGCCAAGTGCAAGGGACAGCGAACACCGGGGAGCTGTTTTTT; CDR3 protein: CASSQVQGTANTGELFF
clone size: once; CDR3 length: 13; V gene: TRBV7-3; J gene: TRBJ2-3; D gene: .; CDR3 DNA: TGTGCCAGCAGCTATCGGGGGTCAGATACGCAGTATTTT; CDR3 protein: CASSYRGSDTQYF
clone size: once; CDR3 length: 19; V gene: TRBV11-2; J gene: TRBJ2-3; D gene: TRBD2; CDR3 DNA: TGTGCCAGCAGCTTCCCGGGACTAGCGTTTGACACTAGCACAGATACGCAGTATTTT; CDR3 protein: CASSFPGLAFDTSTDTQYF
clone size: .; CDR3 length: 15; V gene: TRBV5-1; J gene: TRBJ2-3; D gene: .; CDR3 DNA: TGCGCCAGCAGCTTGATAAGGGCTCGCACAGATACGCAGTATTTT; CDR3 protein: CASSLIRARTDTQYF
clone size: .; CDR3 length: 15; V gene: TRBV5-1; J gene: TRBJ1-2; D gene: .; CDR3 DNA: TGCGCCAGCAGCTTCCAAACAGGGAAAAACTATGGCTACACCTTC; CDR3 protein: CASSFQTGKNYGYTF